This T cell receptor beta chain was identified in a study of T cell repertoires in cytomegalovirus infection. Study at large: HLA-B-restricted CMV epitopes that are well studied, plus recently identified HLA-C-restricted ones, were used by the study. Matching HLA type, along with CMV infection, was indicated by public TCR beta signatures. Study-wide results and limits: The ex vivo response showed dominance by HLA-C-restricted CMV-specific TCR beta clonotypes.

This clonotype was picked up a small number of times. Its antigen is undetermined. Each CDR3 protein is one row after TCRdb ran MiXCR on the reads. The sample lists around 900,000 distinct CDR3 sequences, approximately 32% seen once, with 10% to 15% in the top ten. Per germline, CDR1 MNHEY and CDR2 SMNVEV (reference sequence). V lost 8 bases and J lost 6, with 8 bases in between. The CDR3 loop spans 11 amino acids. This sequence joins TRBV27 and TRBJ2-1, with D tentatively TRBD1 (7 bases). The source was cultured CD8+ T cells from PBMCs, collected from culture after CMV antigen stimulation. This receptor was obtained from a human donor in good health (CMV status not recorded). Some clones in this sample may be carry-over from other donors' samples. The CDR3 here is CASQGGNEQFF. CDR3 DNA: TGTGCCAGCCAGGGGGGCAATGAGCAGTTCTTC.